Reported below is one T cell receptor beta chain. There is no known antigen for this receptor. Qualities for individual bases were not recorded, and no much larger clone is one base off. This sample is drawn from a study of T cell repertoires in cytomegalovirus infection (dated by TCRdb to the late 2010s). With respect to the entire study: Donor HLA type was relevant to the analysis, as public TCR beta signatures indicated carriage of CMV infection together with the matching HLA type.

General study outcomes and caveats: The ex vivo response was dominated by HLA-C-restricted CMV-specific TCR beta clonotypes, which also provided the single most frequent clonotype in two of eight donors. Carriers of CMV infection plus the relevant HLA type were discriminated by the cumulative frequency of public TCR beta family members in the study cohort and in an independent roughly 320-donor cohort.

The listed sequencing device is Illumina HiSeq 1500. TCRdb reran the public reads through fastp at Q25 and MiXCR, keeping productive beta chains. A single entry per CDR3 protein holds the most common genes and DNA from its merged rows. The sample table records about 310,000 distinct CDR3 sequences; around a sixth of these occur just once. The top ten hold 12% of the sample. V sheds 8 bases and J sheds 8 bases, leaving 12 bases between their ends. From the cysteine up to the phenylalanine, the CDR3 has a length of 12 residues. Only CDR3 DNA remains: 36 bases, in frame from the first base. CDR1 and CDR2 (PRHDT, FYEKMQ) derive from the germline V gene (reference sequence).

The sequence came from a human donor in good health (CMV status not recorded). Some clones in this sample may be carry-over from other donors' samples. The rearrangement combines TRBV13 with TRBJ1-4; no D gene is confidently identified. Specimen: PBMCs. At the DNA level, the sequence is TGTGCCAGCGGGCGGGAAAGAGAAAAACTGTTTTTT. Translation gives CASGREREKLFF.